This T cell receptor beta chain was identified in a study of graft-versus-host responses after intestinal transplantation (dated by TCRdb to about 2021). Regarding the study in general: The transplants that recipients received were multivisceral, liver-intestinal, or isolated intestinal. The cohort enrolled about two dozen intestinal transplant recipients, one of whom was a retransplant, and a few patients without pretransplant specimens were excluded. Graft-versus-host and host-versus-graft alloreactive T cell clones were tracked in the graft, circulation and bone marrow after intestinal transplantation using bulk TCR-beta CDR3 sequencing. To identify alloreactive clones, pre-transplant mixed lymphocyte reaction products were sequenced and compared with unstimulated pre-transplant donor and recipient T cells. Every recipient was given anti-thymocyte globulin induction, then maintenance tacrolimus and steroids for approximately 3 years. Donor T cell macrochimerism was defined as a peak of at least 4% donor T cells among recipient peripheral blood mononuclear cells. Instead of going to the commercial service, samples from a few later patients were sequenced in-house on an Illumina MiSeq and processed with MiXCR. The full study reports these points: Peak levels of circulating GvH clones were associated with declines in HvG clones early after transplant. GvH clones were detected in recipient bone marrow, and some of these GvH clones were observed earlier in ileal mucosa or blood, consistent with an intestinal mucosal origin. Patients with donor T cell macrochimerism had high GvH to HvG T cell clonal ratios in their allografts. The relatively low number and heterogeneity of intestinal transplant patients limited the conclusions.

This clone has just one count. Its binding antigen is unknown. No quality values exist for individual bases; no much larger clone is one base distant. Sample time point, as interpreted from the label and publication: cells obtained before transplantation from donor or recipient. CD3+CD4+ and CD3+CD8+ populations were FACS-sorted from unstimulated pre-transplant donor and recipient cells taken from spleen or lymph nodes. To prepare the library, the immunoSEQ multiplex PCR assay was applied. For most patients, genomic DNA was isolated with the Qiagen DNeasy Blood and Tissue Kit and shipped frozen to Adaptive Biotechnologies for TCR sequencing. For most patients, high-throughput TCR-beta CDR3 sequencing of genomic DNA was performed by Adaptive Biotechnologies. Turning to the authors' computational methods: TCR sequencing data for 15 to 20 patients were retrieved from Adaptive's ImmunoSEQ software; a few other patients were processed with MiXCR and VDJtools. CD4 versus CD8 sorting errors were corrected by removing sequences found in both subsets at a frequency ratio below 5:1. CDR3 nucleotide sequences shared between donor and recipient were removed because the origin of such sequences could not be assigned. To count as alloreactive, a clone needed at least 2-fold expansion over unstimulated cells and a minimum CFSE-low frequency of 0.002% (template counts) or 0.001% (read counts). Clones detected in sequenced pre-transplant spleen, lymph node, or MLR CFSE-low populations of the donor or recipient were defined as mappable. The cumulative frequency of alloreactive clones was calculated as a percentage of all sequences, weighted by copy number. Not all clones reach the TCRdb copy of this immuneACCESS table, which keeps in-frame sequences only. Checked studies attribute under half of the gap to unresolved V genes and leave the rest unexplained. V and J calls plus clone size are reproduced from that table; the DNA served to infer D and trimming. This sample has 88,000 or so clones in its table, and roughly nine tenths of those were observed once. The ten biggest clones cover 0.11% of the sample.

Spanning cysteine to phenylalanine, the CDR3 consists of 16 amino acids. This entry keeps only the CDR3 DNA: 48 bases, framed from base 1. CDR1 and CDR2, per the germline V gene (reference sequence), are SGHNT and YYREEE. V was cut back by 3 bases and J by 5 bases, leaving a gap of 21 bases between them. This sample comprised unstimulated CD4+ T cells sorted from spleen or lymph node cells, obtained before intestinal transplant. The chain links TRBV5-4 with TRBJ2-7; a tentative D call is TRBD1 (5 bases match). The TCR was taken from a human donor who received an intestinal transplant. The DNA reads TGTGCCAGCAGCTCCCCGTTGGGCAGGGCGATCAACGAGCAGTACTTC. Its amino acids are CASSSPLGRAINEQYF. The entire variable domain, with the stretches around the CDR3 drawn from the reference TRBV5-4 and TRBJ2-7 proteins, is ETGVTQSPTHLIKTRGQQVTLRCSSQSGHNTVSWYQQALGQGPQFIFQYYREEENGRGNFPPRFSGLQFPNYSSELNVNALELDDSALYLCASSSPLGRAINEQYFGPGTRLTVT.